A selection of T cell receptor beta chains follows, all from one sample in a study of regulatory T cells in long-lasting Graves disease. Using its own MiXCR run on the multiplex PCR reads, TCRdb lists one record per CDR3 protein. The sample has about 470,000 distinct CDR3 sequences; under 25% are singletons. Sequenced here: peripheral blood mononuclear cells (PBMCs), sampled when the disease was refractory, from a patient treated with antithyroid drugs. The source is a female donor with Graves disease. Each CDR3 is given with its conserved first and last residue. Rows give clone size only sometimes, using once, few, many, or a class for an expanded clone.

cdr3_length	v_call	j_call	clone_size	cdr3_aa
15	TRBV11-2	TRBJ1-1	many	CASSLVTGLNTEAFF
13	TRBV9	TRBJ1-3	.	CASNQFPGNTIYF
14	TRBV28	TRBJ1-3	.	CASSAQAVGNTIYF
14	TRBV28	TRBJ2-7	many	CASSLLAEADEQYF
14	TRBV5-4	TRBJ2-7	.	CASSSGTTTYEQYF
16	TRBV7-6	TRBJ2-7	few	CASSLAGQDGNYEQYF
16	TRBV14	TRBJ1-5	.	CASSLYGGGSNQPQHF
14	TRBV10-3	TRBJ2-3	.	CAIGVSLDTDTQYF
16	TRBV7-9	TRBJ2-7	.	CASSSPGTSRAYEQYF
16	TRBV3-1	TRBJ2-7	.	CASSQLAQGATYEQYF
15	TRBV29-1	TRBJ2-7	.	CSVYLGGTGVGEQYF
15	TRBV19	TRBJ2-6	.	CASSIGTVGANVLTF
14	TRBV28	TRBJ1-2	many	CASSNPQGYYGYTF
15	TRBV6-9	TRBJ1-4	.	CASSYSLGTNEKLFF
15	TRBV6-5	TRBJ1-4	few	CASSYSNAGGEKLFF
15	TRBV7-9	TRBJ1-2	.	CASSPRKGDSYGYTF
13	TRBV7-3	TRBJ2-1	.	CASSLTPDNEQFF
13	TRBV19	TRBJ2-1	.	CASSFGRLNEQFF
14	TRBV6-1	TRBJ1-1	few	CASSPGLSNTEAFF
16	TRBV28	TRBJ1-1	many	CASSLRSFGGRGEAFF
14	TRBV7-3	TRBJ1-1	many	CASSYGQPNTEAFF
15	TRBV28	TRBJ1-4	many	CASSLGHQDLEKLFF
14	TRBV7-2	TRBJ1-1	many	CASRVGTGGTEAFF
15	TRBV20-1	TRBJ1-5	many	CSARVTGVGDQPQHF
17	TRBV6-6	TRBJ2-2	.	CASSYSVAGGPSGELFF